This entry features one TCR beta chain sequence. This entry comes from a study of blood T cell repertoires in COVID-19. The V and J ends lost 6 bases and 8 bases, in that order; junction bases with no gene match: 8. CDR3 length: 13 residues. Per germline, CDR1 MDHEN and CDR2 SYDVKM. Assay used: immunoSEQ multiplex PCR; TCRdb lists only in-frame clones, some missing. The table has around 260,000 clones, around 82% seen once. Sequencing was done on a sample of peripheral blood. This chain connects TRBV28 to TRBJ1-2, with TRBD1 matching over 8 bases. This clonotype was sampled from a human donor with COVID-19, enrolled during active disease. The donor label of this sample is uncertain. The CDR3 reads CASRDQQGGGYTF. DNA of the CDR3: TGTGCCAGCAGGGACCAACAGGGGGGCGGCTACACCTTC.